This T cell receptor (beta chain) came from a study of blood T cell repertoires in COVID-19. The overall study: COVID-19 samples, acute and convalescent, were from the United States, Italy and Spain. From T cells, B-cell-depleted T cells, or PBMCs came the material, which was cDNA or gDNA.

This clone was counted only a few times. The CDR3 extends over 14 amino acids. The V gene end was trimmed by 5 bases and the J gene end by 5 bases; junction bases not matched to a gene: 6. The germline V gene encodes CDR1 SGDLS and CDR2 YYNGEE. In the original processing: Amplification from reference gene primers served as the basis for estimated nucleated cell counts. Libraries were prepared by immunoSEQ multiplex PCR; TCRdb keeps only in-frame clonotypes and omits some of them. V and J calls and clone size come straight from that table; D and trimming were deduced from the DNA. The sample includes 250,000 to 300,000 clones, 85% to 90% of them seen just once.

The chain employs TRBV9 and TRBJ1-2; 10 positions match TRBD1. The sequenced material came from peripheral blood. The receptor was derived from a woman aged 35 to 49 with acute or convalescent COVID-19. CDR3 DNA: TGTGCCAGCAGTCTACCGGGACAGGGGTATGGCTACACCTTC. Protein sequence: CASSLPGQGYGYTF.